This entry lists 8 T cell receptor beta chains sequenced from one sample in a study of radiation and T cells in renal cell carcinoma. Using immunoSEQ multiplex PCR, the repertoire was profiled, and TCRdb retains in-frame clones only, with some absent. The sample has about 49,000 clones, about 83% seen once; the top ten hold 25% to 35%. The time point is: baseline pretreatment blood. The treatment is: 15 Gy SBRT to primary tumor, nephrectomy 4 weeks later. This specimen was blood, taken from a patient whose treatment included radiotherapy and nephrectomy. The receptors stem from a woman aged 70-85 years with renal cell carcinoma.

This chain links TRBV4-2 with TRBJ1-3; D gene uncertain. Trimming removed 1 base at V and 0 bases at J, with 7 bases between. The CDR3 contains 15 residues. CDR1 is LGHNA and CDR2 is YNFKEQ in the germline V gene. The CDR3 is CASSQGPTSGNTIYF. Written as DNA, the CDR3 is TGTGCCAGCAGCCAAGGGCCTACCTCTGGAAACACCATATATTTT.

This rearrangement joins TRBV19 to TRBJ1-1, with 8 bases fitting TRBD1. The junction had 13 bases not matched to a gene; V was cut back by 3 bases and J by 4 bases. The germline V gene encodes CDR1 LNHDA and CDR2 SQIVND (reference sequence). The CDR3 sequence is 17 residues long. Here the CDR3 reads CASSIPPLDRVSTEAFF. Here the CDR3 DNA reads TGTGCCAGTAGTATTCCCCCCCTGGACAGGGTGAGCACTGAAGCTTTCTTT.

In this sample, this clone turned up a few times. This chain joins TRBV19 and TRBJ1-1; possibly TRBD1 for D (6 bases). The germline V and J ends were trimmed by 7 bases and 1 base, with 10 bases remaining between them. Germline CDR1 LNHDA, CDR2 SQIVND (reference sequence). The CDR3 runs to 13 residues. CDR3 in DNA: TGTGCCAGTACGCTGACAGGGAACACTGAAGCTTTCTTT. This sequence encodes CASTLTGNTEAFF.

This clone was observed a handful of times. The V and J genes are TRBV15 and TRBJ2-3, with TRBD2 matching 9 bases. This CDR3 has 21 amino acids. J lost 0 bases, V lost 0 bases, and 16 bases had no gene match. Looked up from germline, CDR1 is LNHNV and CDR2 is YYDKDF (reference sequence). The CDR3 loop reads CATSRDQIGGGVSTSTDTQYF. Here the CDR3 DNA reads TGTGCCACCAGCAGAGATCAAATCGGCGGGGGGGTCTCCACTAGCACAGATACGCAGTATTTT.

The gene calls are TRBV10-1 and TRBJ1-2, with D hard to call. Per the germline V gene, CDR1 is WNHNN and CDR2 is SYGVQD (reference sequence). The CDR3 has 13 residues. V dropped 4 bases and J dropped 4 bases, with 10 bases sitting between them. This chain's CDR3 is CASSATTSYGYTF. In nucleotides, the CDR3 is TGCGCCAGCAGTGCGACGACAAGCTATGGCTACACCTTC.

This chain joins TRBV10-3 and TRBJ2-2; D is uncertain. From germline, CDR1 is ENHRY and CDR2 SYGVKD. Trimming cost V 4 bases and J 1 base, with 10 bases left between them. The CDR3 consists of 15 residues. DNA for the CDR3: TGTGCCATCAGTGTGGAGACGGTGAACACCGGGGAGCTGTTTTTT. Protein: CAISVETVNTGELFF.

In this sample, this clone turned up a few times. The V call is TRBV25-1, the J call TRBJ1-6; 7 bases align to TRBD1. The trim removed 3 bases at V and 11 bases at J, leaving 4 bases unmatched. CDR3 length equals 13 residues. CDR1 is MGHDK and CDR2 is SYGVNS in the germline V gene. CDR3 protein: CASSDTGVAPLHF. CDR3 nucleotides: TGTGCCAGCAGTGACACAGGGGTGGCACCCCTCCACTTT.

The CDR3 region has the DNA TGTGCCAGCAGCTTGGAAATAGGCTCTGGCACTGAAGCTTTCTTT. This sequence encodes CASSLEIGSGTEAFF. The V call is TRBV5-4, the J call TRBJ1-1; the D is unclear. CDR1 SGHNT and CDR2 YYREEE come from the germline V gene (reference sequence). This CDR3 has 15 amino acids. Trimming took 0 bases from V and 4 from J, leaving 13 bases between them.